Sequencing of this TCR beta chain was carried out in a study of T cell changes during pregnancy in multiple sclerosis (dated by TCRdb to about 2019). Study-level background: The study looked at changes in the T cell repertoire across pregnancy in women with multiple sclerosis.

At the junction V is shortened by 4 bases and J by 7 bases; bases outside the gene matches: 6. Including the terminal cysteine and phenylalanine, the CDR3 comprises 14 residues. Just the 42-base CDR3 DNA is kept, in frame starting at base 1. CDR1 and CDR2 (SGHRS, YFSETQ) derive from the germline V gene. In the case of this clone: Its antigen remains unidentified. No base-level quality is on record; no much larger clone is a single base apart.

To prepare the library, the immunoSEQ multiplex PCR assay was applied. This is the immuneACCESS table as TCRdb keeps it, with only in-frame sequences that have V and J called. A part of the clones is gone; compared with another copy, unresolved V genes explain less than half, and the rest is unexplained. This sample lists tens of thousands of clones; roughly 90% were detected once. Together, the top ten hold approximately 0.15% of the sample. Sequences were derived from CD4+ T cells from peripheral blood mononuclear cells, sampled after pregnancy. The sequence is built from TRBV5-1 and TRBJ2-1; TRBD2 matches 9 bases in the middle. This TCR was sampled from a female donor in good health, enrolled as a control in a pregnancy study. CDR3 reads: CASSRGGGANEQFF. DNA sequence: TGCGCCAGCAGCCGGGGCGGGGGGGCTAATGAGCAGTTCTTC.